These 4 T cell receptor beta chains originate from one sample sequenced in a study of OX40 agonist ivuxolimab in advanced cancers. Profiled with immunoSEQ multiplex PCR; TCRdb holds only in-frame clones, not every one. This table has about 37,000 clones, around four fifths appearing once. The sample was CD4+ or CD8+ T cells sorted from blood, taken in a trial of the OX40 agonist ivuxolimab. The receptors here all came from an adult with an advanced solid tumor such as melanoma, head and neck, liver or kidney cancer.

The chain combines TRBV29-1 with TRBJ2-3; no reliable D call. There are 13 residues in the CDR3. The V gene lost 5 bases and the J gene lost 0 bases, with 9 bases spanning the gap. Germline CDR1 reads SQVTM; CDR2 reads ANQGSEA. The CDR3 protein is CSVPSPSTDTQYF. The CDR3 region has the DNA TGCAGCGTTCCCAGTCCTAGCACAGATACGCAGTATTTT.

The chain has TRBV5-8 and TRBJ1-5, with D maybe TRBD1 (5 bases). This CDR3 is 14 amino acids long. V was cut by 4 bases and J by 7 bases, with 15 bases left in between. CDR1 and CDR2 from the germline V gene are SGHTS and YDEGEE. In nucleotides, the CDR3 is TGTGCCAGCAGCGGGGGGGAGGGAGGCCAGCCCCAGCATTTT. Its protein is CASSGGEGGQPQHF.

The genes are TRBV18 and TRBJ2-2; D may be TRBD1 (6 bases). V shed 1 base and J shed 4 bases, with 16 bases lying between them. The CDR3 has 17 residues. Germline CDR1 reads KGHSH; CDR2 reads LQKENI. CDR3 coding DNA: TGTGCCAGCTCACCACGGGTTCAGGGGTCGAGCACCGGGGAGCTGTTTTTT. Amino acid sequence: CASSPRVQGSSTGELFF. The whole variable domain, remainder taken from reference TRBV18 and TRBJ2-2, is NAGVMQNPRHLVRRRGQEARLRCSPMKGHSHVYWYRQLPEEGLKFMVYLQKENIIDESGMPKERFSAEFPKEGPSILRIQQVVRGDSAAYFCASSPRVQGSSTGELFFGEGSRLTVL.

The chain couples TRBV6-4 to TRBJ2-3; TRBD2 matches 7 bases. Germline loops: CDR1 MRHNA, CDR2 SNTAGT. This CDR3 is built from 15 residues. J lost 8 bases, V lost 0 bases, and 8 bases had no gene match. CDR3 sequence reads: CASSDSGAGVGTQYF. CDR3 in DNA: TGTGCCAGCAGTGACTCCGGCGCGGGAGTGGGTACGCAGTATTTT.